Each of the 18 T cell receptor beta chains below was sequenced from the same sample in a study of blood T cell repertoires in COVID-19 (dated by TCRdb to 2020 to 2022). The library was generated by the immunoSEQ multiplex PCR assay. This immuneACCESS table, as held by TCRdb, lists in-frame sequences with V and J called but not all clones. Of the missing ones, under half trace to an unresolved V gene in checked studies; the others have no known cause. Here the sample has some 300,000 clones; 88% occur a single time. Together, the top ten hold around 1% of the sample. The sequencing input was PBMCs or T cells enriched from blood (not recorded which). The receptors stem from a woman in her 30s who had recovered from COVID-19.

The chain carries TRBV27 and TRBJ2-7, with 7 bases that match TRBD2. The CDR3 consists of 17 residues. Germline V gene lookup returns CDR1 MNHEY and CDR2 SMNVEV (reference sequence). V dropped 5 bases and J dropped 2; count of bases not matched to a gene: 15. CDR3 region: CASSDRAGVRIPYEQYF. CDR3 sequence (DNA): TGTGCCAGCAGTGATAGGGCGGGAGTACGTATCCCCTACGAGCAGTACTTC.

The V call is TRBV19, the J call TRBJ1-6; D gene uncertain. The CDR3 spans 14 residues. V lost 9 bases and J lost 0, with 9 bases in between. The germline CDR1 and CDR2 sequences are LNHDA and SQIVND (reference sequence). This CDR3 is CASTEGSYNSPLHF. The DNA of the CDR3 is TGTGCCAGCACAGAGGGCTCCTATAATTCACCCCTCCACTTT.

This clone was found once. V gene TRBV5-1 combines with J gene TRBJ2-3, with D possibly being TRBD1 (5 bases). This CDR3 has 15 residues. The germline V and J ends were trimmed by 0 bases and 6 bases, with 14 bases remaining between them. Germline lookup yields CDR1 SGHRS and CDR2 YFSETQ. CDR3 in amino acids: CASSLEAGYMDTQYF. CDR3 in DNA: TGCGCCAGCAGCTTGGAGGCAGGGTACATGGATACGCAGTATTTT.

The chain joins TRBV19 to TRBJ1-5; unclear D gene. V shed 5 bases and J shed 5 bases, with 10 bases lying between them. From germline, CDR1 is LNHDA and CDR2 SQIVND (reference sequence). This CDR3 contains 13 residues. CDR3 in amino acids: CASSVREDQPQHF. The CDR3 DNA reads as TGTGCCAGTAGTGTTCGGGAGGATCAGCCCCAGCATTTT.

This chain links TRBV27 with TRBJ2-2; D is unresolved. The V end lost 4 bases, the J end lost 3 bases, and 15 bases lay between the germline ends. The germline V gene has CDR1 MNHEY and CDR2 SMNVEV (reference sequence). The CDR3 is 16 amino acids. The CDR3 sequence: CASSYVSSAYTGELFF. CDR3 DNA: TGTGCCAGCAGTTACGTCTCCAGCGCGTACACCGGGGAGCTGTTTTTT.

This chain links TRBV19 with TRBJ2-7, with a weak D call TRBD2 (6 bases). The CDR3 is made up of 15 amino acids. V shed 7 bases and J shed 5 bases, with 21 bases lying between them. CDR1 and CDR2 from the germline V gene are LNHDA and SQIVND (reference sequence). CDR3 in amino acids: CASTTTTSRRDEQYF. CDR3 nucleotides: TGTGCCAGTACCACAACGACTAGTAGGAGGGACGAGCAGTACTTC.

The J gene is TRBJ2-7, the V gene TRBV5-5; possibly TRBD1 for D (5 bases). The CDR3 is 15 residues long. V lost 1 base and J lost 1, with 12 bases in between. Germline CDR1 and CDR2: SGHKS and YYEKEE (reference sequence). The CDR3 DNA is TGTGCCAGCAGCTTGCGGCAGGGTAATTCCTACGAGCAGTACTTC. It codes for CASSLRQGNSYEQYF. The entire variable domain, with the rest obtained from reference TRBV5-5 and TRBJ2-7, is as follows: DAGVTQSPTHLIKTRGQQVTLRCSPISGHKSVSWYQQVLGQGPQFIFQYYEKEERGRGNFPDRFSARQFPNYSSELNVNALLLGDSALYLCASSLRQGNSYEQYFGPGTRLTVT.

The chain uses TRBV7-8 and TRBJ2-7, with 7 bases matching TRBD1. In germline, CDR1 is SGHVS, CDR2 FQNEAQ. This CDR3 is 17 amino acids long. J was trimmed by 2 bases and V by 1 base; bases with no gene match: 11. The CDR3 nucleotides are TGTGCCAGCAGCTTAGTCCACCTGGACAGGACCCCCTACGAGCAGTACTTC. Translated: CASSLVHLDRTPYEQYF.

This chain's CDR3 is CASSFYSNTEAFF. In DNA, the CDR3 is TGTGCCAGCAGTTTTTACTCGAACACTGAAGCTTTCTTT. The V and J genes are TRBV6-2 or TRBV6-3 and TRBJ1-1; no firm D call. CDR1 and CDR2 from the germline V gene are MNHEY and SVGEGT. The V and J ends lost 4 bases and 1 base respectively, with 7 bases between them. The CDR3 spans 13 residues.

The rearrangement joins TRBV11-3 to TRBJ2-7, with 8 bases lining up with TRBD1. Germline CDR1 reads SGHNT; CDR2 reads YENEEA. Trimming cost V 1 base and J 2 bases; bases outside gene matches: 4. This CDR3 contains 15 residues. CDR3 region: CASSLGTGSAYEQYF. The CDR3 DNA follows: TGTGCCAGCAGCTTAGGGACAGGGTCGGCCTACGAGCAGTACTTC.

This clone was detected only once. The chain employs TRBV2 and TRBJ1-6, with 9 bases aligning to TRBD1. Looked up from germline, CDR1 is SNHLY and CDR2 is FYNNEI. This CDR3 spans 16 amino acids. Trimming took 5 bases from V and 10 from J; bases not matched to a gene: 12. CDR3 sequence: CASSTGTGPSGSPLHF. The CDR3 nucleotides are TGTGCCAGCAGTACCGGGACAGGGCCATCCGGCTCACCCCTCCACTTT.

This clone appeared a single time. This chain connects TRBV27 to TRBJ1-1; 12 bases are shared with TRBD1. J was trimmed by 3 bases and V by 5 bases; bases with no gene match: 13. Germline V gene data show CDR1 as MNHEY and CDR2 as SMNVEV (reference sequence). There are 18 residues in the CDR3. This CDR3 is CASSNIHRDRGRDTEAFF. The CDR3 DNA follows: TGTGCCAGCAGTAATATCCACCGGGACAGGGGGCGCGACACTGAAGCTTTCTTT.

This sequence joins TRBV5-1 and TRBJ2-1, with 13 bases aligning to TRBD2. The junction had 14 bases not matched to a gene; V was cut back by 4 bases and J by 7 bases. The CDR3 extends over 18 amino acids. The germline V gene has CDR1 SGHRS and CDR2 YFSETQ. The CDR3 sequence is CASSPVGTSGTTRNEQFF. The CDR3, as DNA: TGCGCCAGCAGCCCCGTAGGGACTAGCGGGACGACGAGGAATGAGCAGTTCTTC.

The rearrangement joins TRBV5-4 to TRBJ2-5; 9 positions match TRBD2. CDR1 is SGHNT and CDR2 is YYREEE in the germline V gene (reference sequence). This CDR3 contains 15 residues. Unmatched junction bases numbered 5, after V lost 2 bases and J lost 3 bases. The chain's CDR3 is CASSLGSGGKETQYF. The CDR3 nucleotides are TGTGCCAGCAGCTTAGGTAGCGGGGGAAAAGAGACCCAGTACTTC.

The J gene is TRBJ1-2, the V gene TRBV24-1; the D is unclear. There are 14 residues in the CDR3. V lost 8 bases and J lost 6, with 18 bases in between. CDR1 KGHDR and CDR2 SFDVKD come from the germline V gene. The CDR3 DNA reads TGTGCCACCAACGGCGGGCCTGCCCATAATGGCTACACCTTC. Its protein is CATNGGPAHNGYTF.

The CDR3, as DNA: TGTGCCAGCAGTTACTTCCCCTACCAAGGTACAGGGACGAGAGAAAAACTGTTTTTT. Amino acids: CASSYFPYQGTGTREKLFF. This rearrangement joins TRBV28 to TRBJ1-4; possibly TRBD1 for D (6 bases). The V and J ends lost 4 bases and 8 bases respectively, with 29 bases between them. CDR3 length: 19 amino acids. Germline loops: CDR1 MDHEN, CDR2 SYDVKM.

The chain has TRBV10-3 and TRBJ1-3, with D hard to call. Germline assignment: CDR1 ENHRY and CDR2 SYGVKD. V was clipped by 10 bases and J by 3 bases, with 10 bases between them. This CDR3 contains 12 residues. For the CDR3, the DNA is TGTGCCACCGGGGTAGGTGGAAACACCATATATTTT. It codes for CATGVGGNTIYF.

About this clone itself: This sample includes further DNA sequences coding for the same CDR3. The V gene is TRBV11-2, the J gene TRBJ2-1, with TRBD2 matching over 9 bases. The CDR3 consists of 15 residues. The germline V gene encodes CDR1 SGHAT and CDR2 FQNNGV. Germline trimming cut 5 bases from V and 9 bases from J; bases unmatched to any gene: 11. The CDR3 DNA reads TGTGCCAGCAGCCCAACAGCGGGAGGAATAGGTGAGCAGTTCTTC. It specifies CASSPTAGGIGEQFF.